One and the same sample provided the 6 T cell receptor beta chains below, sequenced in a study of blood T cell repertoires in COVID-19. Measured with immunoSEQ multiplex PCR; TCRdb has only the in-frame clones, and not every one. The table lists 230,000 or so clones, around 86% of them singletons. Input material: PBMCs or T cells enriched from blood (not recorded which). These receptor sequences come from a woman aged 40 to 49 with acute COVID-19.

CDR3 coding DNA: TGTGCCAGCAGCTGGGGGGGGGCAGTCGAGCAGTACTTC. Amino acids: CASSWGGAVEQYF. The V call is TRBV5-8, the J call TRBJ2-7; tentative D call: TRBD2 (7 bases). CDR3 size: 13 residues. Germline CDR1 SGHTS, CDR2 YDEGEE. Trimming removed 3 bases at V and 6 bases at J, with 13 bases between.

The CDR3: CASSFLDRTGGTEAFF. Here the CDR3 DNA reads TGTGCCAGCAGCTTTTTAGACAGGACAGGGGGCACTGAAGCTTTCTTT. The genes are TRBV5-5 and TRBJ1-1; 10 positions agree with TRBD1. Losses at the gene ends were 2 bases for V and 4 bases for J; bases not matched to a gene: 8. CDR3 length: 16 amino acids. In germline, CDR1 is SGHKS, CDR2 YYEKEE (reference sequence).

This rearrangement joins TRBV12-5 to TRBJ1-1; TRBD1 might be the D (5 bases). CDR3 length: 14 residues. Germline CDR1 reads LGHNT; CDR2 reads FRNRAP. The ends were cut back, 0 bases at V and 7 bases at J, with 12 bases in the middle. CDR3 amino acids: CASGLVRGSLEAFF. Written as DNA, the CDR3 is TGTGCTAGTGGTTTGGTACGGGGGAGCCTTGAAGCTTTCTTT.

Only a few counts were recorded for this clone. The chain carries TRBV29-1 and TRBJ1-1; no definite D call. V lost 4 bases and J lost 1, with 10 bases in between. This CDR3 region has 13 residues. Looked up from germline, CDR1 is SQVTM and CDR2 is ANQGSEA. The CDR3 protein is CSVGAAQNTEAFF. CDR3 coding DNA: TGCAGCGTTGGGGCCGCCCAGAACACTGAAGCTTTCTTT.

This clone was counted once. This chain links TRBV19 with TRBJ1-1; TRBD1 is a possible D gene (5 bases). CDR1 is LNHDA and CDR2 is SQIVND in the germline V gene (reference sequence). Trimming pared 5 bases from V and 4 bases from J, leaving 14 bases between. The CDR3 length is 14 residues. The CDR3 bases are TGTGCCAGTAGTCCCGGGGGGGTTAGCACTGAAGCTTTCTTT. Translating gives CASSPGGVSTEAFF. Together with reference TRBV19 and TRBJ1-1, the CDR3 gives the full variable domain: DGGITQSPKYLFRKEGQNVTLSCEQNLNHDAMYWYRQDPGQGLRLIYYSQIVNDFQKGDIAEGYSVSREKKESFPLTVTSAQKNPTAFYLCASSPGGVSTEAFFGQGTRLTVV.

This chain joins TRBV5-4 and TRBJ1-3; possible D gene TRBD1, 6 bases. V was trimmed by 3 bases and J by 5 bases, leaving 15 bases between them. The CDR3 is 15 residues long. Germline V CDR1 and CDR2: SGHNT, YYREEE (reference sequence). The CDR3 is CASSSNREERNTIYF. CDR3 in DNA: TGTGCCAGCAGCTCTAACAGGGAAGAAAGAAACACCATATATTTT.